This T cell receptor beta chain was recovered during a study of OX40 agonist ivuxolimab in advanced cancers. Overall study context: Patients receiving dose escalation had hepatocellular carcinoma, melanoma, renal cell or head and neck cancer. Study-wide results and limits: Dose levels from 0.1 to 3.0 mg/kg saw CD4+ and CD8+ blood T cells expand clonally by week 6.

Concerning this clone: Its antigen is unknown.

Sequenced by immunoSEQ multiplex PCR; TCRdb stores in-frame clones only, minus some. The repertoire holds tens of thousands of clones, with around 80% as singletons. The CDR3 totals 16 residues. Germline V gives CDR1 WNHNN, CDR2 SYGVQD (reference sequence). V trimming: 6 bases; J trimming: 6 bases; junction bases outside the gene matches: 6. The TCR comes from an adult with an advanced solid tumor such as melanoma, head and neck, liver or kidney cancer. The starting material was CD4+ or CD8+ T cells sorted from blood, obtained in a trial of the OX40 agonist ivuxolimab. The rearrangement joins TRBV10-1 to TRBJ2-2, with 14 bases that match TRBD2. This CDR3 is CASRGGLAGDSGELFF. CDR3 sequence (DNA): TGCGCCAGCAGAGGGGGACTAGCGGGAGATTCCGGGGAGCTGTTTTTT.